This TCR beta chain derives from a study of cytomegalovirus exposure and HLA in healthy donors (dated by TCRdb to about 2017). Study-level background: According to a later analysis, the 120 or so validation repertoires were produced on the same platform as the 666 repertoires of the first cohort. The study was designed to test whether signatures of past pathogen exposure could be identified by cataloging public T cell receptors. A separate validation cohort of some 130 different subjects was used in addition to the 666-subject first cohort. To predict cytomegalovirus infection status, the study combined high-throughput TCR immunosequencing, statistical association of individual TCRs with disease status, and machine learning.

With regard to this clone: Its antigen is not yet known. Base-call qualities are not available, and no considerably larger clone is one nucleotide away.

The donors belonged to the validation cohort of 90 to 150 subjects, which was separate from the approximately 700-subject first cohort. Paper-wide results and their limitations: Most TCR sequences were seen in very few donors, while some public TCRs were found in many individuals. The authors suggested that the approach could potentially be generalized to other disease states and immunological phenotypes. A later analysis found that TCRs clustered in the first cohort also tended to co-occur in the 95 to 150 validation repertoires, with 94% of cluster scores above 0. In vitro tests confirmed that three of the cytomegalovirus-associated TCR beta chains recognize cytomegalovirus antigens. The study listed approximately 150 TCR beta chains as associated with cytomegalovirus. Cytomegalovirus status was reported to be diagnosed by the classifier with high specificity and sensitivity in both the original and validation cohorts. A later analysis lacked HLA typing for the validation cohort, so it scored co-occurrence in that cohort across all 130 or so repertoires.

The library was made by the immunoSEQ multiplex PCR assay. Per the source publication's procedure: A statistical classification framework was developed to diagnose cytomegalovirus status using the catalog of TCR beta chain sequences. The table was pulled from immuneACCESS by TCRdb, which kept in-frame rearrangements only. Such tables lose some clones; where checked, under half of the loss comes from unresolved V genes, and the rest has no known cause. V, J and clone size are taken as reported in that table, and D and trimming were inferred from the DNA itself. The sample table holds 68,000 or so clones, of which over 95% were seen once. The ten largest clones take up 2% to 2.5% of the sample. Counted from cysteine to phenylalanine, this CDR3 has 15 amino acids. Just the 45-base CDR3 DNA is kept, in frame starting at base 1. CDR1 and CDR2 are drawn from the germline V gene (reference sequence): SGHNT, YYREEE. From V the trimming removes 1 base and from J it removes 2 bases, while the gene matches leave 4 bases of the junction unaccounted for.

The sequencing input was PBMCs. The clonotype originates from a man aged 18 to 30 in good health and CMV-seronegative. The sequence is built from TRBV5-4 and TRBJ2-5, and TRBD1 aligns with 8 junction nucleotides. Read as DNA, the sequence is TGTGCCAGCAGCTTGCGACGACAGGGGCAAGAGACCCAGTACTTC. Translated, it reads CASSLRRQGQETQYF.